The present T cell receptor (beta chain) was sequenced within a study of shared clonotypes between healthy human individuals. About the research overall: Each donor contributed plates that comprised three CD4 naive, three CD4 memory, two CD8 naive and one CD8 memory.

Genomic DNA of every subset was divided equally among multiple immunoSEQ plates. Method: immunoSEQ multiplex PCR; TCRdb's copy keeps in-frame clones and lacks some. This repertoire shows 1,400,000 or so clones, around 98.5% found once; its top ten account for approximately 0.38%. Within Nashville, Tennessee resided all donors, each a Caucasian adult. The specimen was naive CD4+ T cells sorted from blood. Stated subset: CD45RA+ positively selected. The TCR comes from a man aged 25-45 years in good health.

The CDR3 DNA reads TGTGCCAGCAGTGACCGAAGCACAGATACGCAGTATTTT. This encodes CASSDRSTDTQYF. The chain carries TRBV6-4 and TRBJ2-3; D unclear. V lost 2 bases and J 0 bases, leaving 3 bases between the germline ends. This CDR3 has 13 residues. The germline V gene encodes CDR1 MRHNA and CDR2 SNTAGT.